What follows are 25 T cell receptor beta chains derived from one specimen sequenced in a study of Graves' ophthalmopathy and Graves' hyperthyroidism. Scientists amplified the TCR beta CDR3 regions from RNA transcripts. An initial RT-PCR round employing HTBI primers preceded a second-round multiplex PCR. TCRdb processed the multiplex PCR reads anew with MiXCR; each CDR3 protein has one entry. The sample yields hundreds of thousands of distinct CDR3 sequences, 20% to 25% seen once. Sequencing was carried out using peripheral blood. The receptors shown here come from a woman aged 18 to 35 with stable Graves' hyperthyroidism. Some clones in this sample may be carry-over from other donors' samples.

This clonotype has a count of ten or more. The rearrangement uses TRBV28 and TRBJ1-3; a possible D gene is TRBD1 (6 bases). Per germline, CDR1 MDHEN and CDR2 SYDVKM. V lost 3 bases and J lost 2, with 11 bases in between. This CDR3 contains 15 residues. DNA for the CDR3: TGTGCCAGCAGTTTGTCCCGACAGGCTGGAAACACCATATATTTT. Its translation is CASSLSRQAGNTIYF. Complete variable domain (other parts from reference TRBV28 and TRBJ1-3): DVKVTQSSRYLVKRTGEKVFLECVQDMDHENMFWYRQDPGLGLRLIYFSYDVKMKEKGDIPEGYSVSREKKERFSLILESASTNQTSMYLCASSLSRQAGNTIYFGEGSWLTVV.

At least ten counts were recorded for this clonotype. V gene TRBV2 combines with J gene TRBJ1-5; no clear D. Germline V gives CDR1 SNHLY, CDR2 FYNNEI. The V end lost 3 bases, the J end lost 0 bases, and 9 bases lay between the germline ends. The CDR3 is 15 residues long. DNA for the CDR3: TGTGCCAGCAGTGAGGGCCGATATAGCAATCAGCCCCAGCATTTT. Its translation: CASSEGRYSNQPQHF.

There are a few counts of this clonotype. The chain combines TRBV3-1 with TRBJ1-2; D gene ambiguous. Germline lookup yields CDR1 LGHDT and CDR2 YNNKEL (reference sequence). Trimming cost V 1 base and J 5 bases, with 8 bases left between them. The length of the CDR3 is 13 residues. In DNA, the CDR3 is TGTGCCAGCAGCCAAGTAGAGCATTATGGCTACACCTTC. Its protein product is CASSQVEHYGYTF.

This clonotype was seen at least ten times. The chain joins TRBV11-2 to TRBJ2-2; 11 bases fit TRBD1. The CDR3 contains 16 residues. Trimming removed 5 bases from V and 7 bases from J; junction bases left unmatched: 9. Germline V gene sequence: CDR1 SGHAT, CDR2 FQNNGV. The CDR3 nucleotides are TGTGCCAGCAGCCGACCGGGACAGGGGGTGGACGGGGAGCTGTTTTTT. Amino acids: CASSRPGQGVDGELFF.

This clonotype was seen repeatedly, ten times or more. The gene calls are TRBV19 and TRBJ1-2; perhaps TRBD1 as D (6 bases). V lost 7 bases to trimming and J lost 3 bases, with 12 bases between them. This CDR3 comprises 13 residues. CDR1 and CDR2 (germline): LNHDA, SQIVND (reference sequence). CDR3 in DNA: TGTGCCAGTACCCCAGGGGCGGACTATGGCTACACCTTC. This gives the protein CASTPGADYGYTF.

V and J are TRBV12-3 or TRBV12-4 and TRBJ1-1; no definite D call. V was trimmed by 1 base and J by 5 bases, leaving 14 bases between them. The CDR3 contains 15 residues. The CDR3 DNA reads TGTGCCAGCAGTTTAGGAGGCAGTGGCGGGACTGAAGCTTTCTTT. Translating gives CASSLGGSGGTEAFF.

V gene TRBV6-5 combines with J gene TRBJ1-1, with D maybe TRBD1 (5 bases). Germline V gene data show CDR1 as MNHEY and CDR2 as SVGAGI. The CDR3 extends over 14 amino acids. V was cut by 2 bases and J by 6 bases, with 13 bases left in between. This CDR3 is CASSYRVRGPEAFF. Written as DNA, the CDR3 is TGTGCCAGCAGTTACAGGGTTAGGGGCCCTGAAGCTTTCTTT.

This clonotype was recorded many times. The V and J genes are TRBV2 and TRBJ1-1; 7 bases line up with TRBD1. V gave up 8 bases and J gave up 1 base; unmatched junction bases: 4. The CDR3 contains 13 residues. Germline CDR1 reads SNHLY; CDR2 reads FYNNEI. For the CDR3, the DNA is TGTGCCAGCGAAGGACAGGCGAACACTGAAGCTTTCTTT. This translates into CASEGQANTEAFF.

The table lists this clonotype with many counts. The chain carries TRBV29-1 and TRBJ2-7; no firm D call. Trimming removed 4 bases at V and 3 bases at J, with 13 bases between. The CDR3 sequence is 13 residues long. Per the germline V gene, CDR1 is SQVTM and CDR2 is ANQGSEA. The CDR3 is CSVALRHSYEQYF. For the CDR3, the DNA is TGCAGCGTTGCTTTGCGACATAGCTACGAGCAGTACTTC.

This clonotype was counted between two and nine times. This may be a read error, as it is one base from a much larger clone. The V gene is TRBV7-2, the J gene TRBJ1-1; 8 bases match TRBD1. The CDR3 covers 15 residues. The germline V gene has CDR1 SGHTA and CDR2 FQGNSA. The CDR3 sequence is CASSTSTGVDTEACF. In DNA form, the CDR3 reads TGTGCCAGCAGCACCTCGACAGGGGTGGACACTGAAGCTTGCTTT.

In this sample, this clonotype turned up a few times. A much larger clone differs from this one at a single base, so this may be a read error. The chain uses TRBV10-3 and TRBJ1-1; D is undetermined. CDR1 is ENHRY, CDR2 SYGVKD, per germline. This CDR3 comprises 14 residues. The DNA of the CDR3 is TGTGGCATCAGTGAGTCGAATTCGGTTCCTGAAGCTTTCTTT. Amino acid sequence: CGISESNSVPEAFF.

This clonotype was seen a few times. The chain employs TRBV12-5 and TRBJ1-1, with D perhaps matching TRBD1 (5 bases). The CDR3 has 15 amino acids. V lost 6 bases and J lost 0, with 14 bases in between. CDR1 and CDR2 from the germline V gene are LGHNT and FRNRAP. The CDR3 DNA follows: TGTGCTAGTGGATCAGACAGCTTGATGAACACTGAAGCTTTCTTT. It is translated as CASGSDSLMNTEAFF.

This clonotype was seen at least ten times. This chain connects TRBV20-1 to TRBJ1-2, with 7 bases aligning to TRBD1. V was pared by 5 bases and J by 5 bases, with 8 bases of the junction left unmatched. Germline values: CDR1 DFQATT, CDR2 SNEGSKA (reference sequence). CDR3 size: 13 residues. The CDR3 region is CSAYDRDSYGYTF. The CDR3 region has the DNA TGCAGTGCTTATGACAGGGACAGTTATGGCTACACCTTC.

In this sample, this clonotype turned up a few times. This chain links TRBV10-3 with TRBJ1-2, with D perhaps matching TRBD1 (6 bases). Trimming took off 0 bases at V and 3 bases at J, with 11 bases between the two ends. The CDR3 is 15 amino acids. The germline V gene has CDR1 ENHRY and CDR2 SYGVKD. CDR3 sequence: CAISESRQVDYGYTF. CDR3 coding DNA: TGTGCCATCAGTGAGTCGAGACAGGTTGACTATGGCTACACCTTC.

This clonotype was detected many times. The chain has TRBV12-3 or TRBV12-4 and TRBJ2-5; possible D gene TRBD1, 6 bases. CDR3 size: 15 residues. Trimming took 3 bases from V and 2 from J, leaving 13 bases between them. The CDR3 sequence: CASSFYAGDQETQYF. CDR3 DNA sequence: TGTGCCAGCAGTTTCTACGCAGGGGATCAAGAGACCCAGTACTTC.

This clonotype has ten or more counts. This rearrangement joins TRBV13 to TRBJ1-6, with TRBD1 as a possible D gene (5 bases). Germline CDR1 PRHDT, CDR2 FYEKMQ (reference sequence). Trimming shortened V by 6 bases and J by 8 bases, and 8 bases separated the two germline ends. The CDR3 is 12 residues long. The CDR3 DNA reads as TGTGCCAGCAGGTTCAGGGATTCACCCCTCCACTTT. Translated, it gives CASRFRDSPLHF.

Points on this clonotype: A much larger clone differs from this one at a single base, so this may be a read error. The chain uses TRBV29-1 and TRBJ2-4, with 9 bases lining up with TRBD2. The CDR3 runs to 13 residues. CDR1 is SQVTM, CDR2 ANQGSEA, per germline. The CDR3 nucleotides are TGCAGCGTTGAGGAGACTAGCGGATACATTAAGTACTTC. Amino acid sequence: CSVEETSGYIKYF.

This clonotype has ten or more counts. The CDR3 sequence is CASSDPSLANSYEQYF. The DNA for the CDR3 is TGTGCCAGCAGTGACCCGAGCCTAGCGAACTCCTACGAGCAGTACTTC. This chain uses TRBV28 with TRBJ2-7, with a weak D call TRBD2 (6 bases). This CDR3 has 16 amino acids. V shed 5 bases and J shed 0 bases, with 17 bases lying between them. Looked up from germline, CDR1 is MDHEN and CDR2 is SYDVKM.

This clonotype was picked up many times. The chain carries TRBV12-3 or TRBV12-4 and TRBJ1-2, with 9 bases matching TRBD1. Trimming took 5 bases from V and 4 from J; bases not matched to a gene: 11. The CDR3 length is 16 residues. Here the CDR3 reads CASSLMTGTGTYGYTF. The DNA of the CDR3 is TGTGCCAGCAGTCTCATGACCGGGACAGGGACCTATGGCTACACCTTC.

V is TRBV19 and J is TRBJ2-3; 9 bases align to TRBD2. V trimming: 3 bases; J trimming: 3 bases; junction bases outside the gene matches: 4. Germline CDR1 reads LNHDA; CDR2 reads SQIVND (reference sequence). This CDR3 has 15 amino acids. The CDR3 loop reads CASSIQRGVTDTQYF. For the CDR3, the DNA is TGTGCCAGTAGTATCCAGCGGGGGGTTACAGATACGCAGTATTTT.

This clonotype was seen repeatedly, ten times or more. V is TRBV7-3 and J is TRBJ1-2, with D possibly being TRBD1 (6 bases). The ends were cut back, 5 bases at V and 7 bases at J, with 11 bases in the middle. This CDR3 is 12 amino acids long. Germline assignment: CDR1 SGHTA and CDR2 FQGTGA. Here the CDR3 reads CASSTQGSGYTF. The DNA for the CDR3 is TGTGCCAGCAGCACCCAGGGGAGTGGCTACACCTTC.

The chain is built from TRBV7-2 and TRBJ2-7; 7 nucleotides match TRBD2. The V gene end was trimmed by 5 bases and the J gene end by 4 bases; junction bases not matched to a gene: 5. The CDR3 spans 13 residues. CDR1 SGHTA and CDR2 FQGNSA come from the germline V gene. CDR3 protein: CASSITSDYEQYF. CDR3 DNA sequence: TGTGCCAGCAGCATTACTAGCGATTACGAGCAGTACTTC. The full variable domain, completed using reference TRBV7-2 and TRBJ2-7, is GAGVSQSPSNKVTEKGKDVELRCDPISGHTALYWYRQSLGQGLEFLIYFQGNSAPDKSGLPSDRFSAERTGGSVSTLTIQRTQQEDSAVYLCASSITSDYEQYFGPGTRLTVT.

Comment on this clonotype: This may be a read error: a much more frequent sequence differs by one nucleotide. The chain links TRBV29-1 to TRBJ1-5; 7 nucleotides line up with TRBD1. The CDR3 covers 13 residues. CDR1 is SQVTM and CDR2 is ANQGSEA in the germline V gene. This chain's CDR3 is CSAAGTENRPQHF. The DNA of the CDR3 is TGCAGCGCAGCCGGGACAGAGAATCGGCCCCAGCATTTT.

This clonotype showed up just a few times. The V gene is TRBV6-1, the J gene TRBJ2-7, with a tentative D call TRBD1 (5 bases). V was trimmed by 5 bases and J by 0 bases, leaving 11 bases between them. The CDR3 is made up of 14 amino acids. Germline V CDR1 and CDR2: MNHNS, SASEGT. The CDR3 loop reads CASSTGVSSYEQYF. CDR3 coding DNA: TGTGCCAGCAGTACAGGAGTCAGCTCCTACGAGCAGTACTTC.

This clonotype was detected many times. V gene TRBV6-2 or TRBV6-3 combines with J gene TRBJ2-2; D gene uncertain. V lost 8 bases and J 0 bases, leaving 10 bases between the germline ends. Looked up from germline, CDR1 is MNHEY and CDR2 is SVGEGT. The CDR3 runs 14 residues. DNA for the CDR3: TGTGCCAGCGGATTACAACCGAACACCGGGGAGCTGTTTTTT. Its protein product is CASGLQPNTGELFF.